What follows are 28 T cell receptor beta chains derived from one specimen sequenced in a study of CD4 T cells in relation to SARS-CoV-2 and coronaviruses. Unexposed donor CD4+ T cells date from about 2011-2019, before the COVID-19 pandemic. CD4+ T cells were isolated from the cells after around eleven days of culture. Sequencing used immunoSEQ multiplex PCR; TCRdb keeps in-frame clones, though not all of them. The sample carries approximately 17,000 clones, around three quarters recorded once. These TCRs' antigens remain unknown. The sequenced sample was CD4+ T cells from PBMCs, cultured in vitro. Receptor source: a human donor in good health.

This chain uses TRBV7-9 with TRBJ2-7, with no clear D. Trimming shortened V by 0 bases and J by 0 bases, and 12 bases separated the two germline ends. This CDR3 spans 16 amino acids. Germline CDR1 is SEHNR and CDR2 is FQNEAQ (reference sequence). Written as DNA, the CDR3 is TGTGCCAGCAGCTTAGCGCTAGGTCTGATCTCCTACGAGCAGTACTTC. Translated: CASSLALGLISYEQYF.

The rearrangement joins TRBV11-2 to TRBJ2-3; D unresolved. This CDR3 has 12 amino acids. Germline values: CDR1 SGHAT, CDR2 FQNNGV. V gave up 0 bases and J gave up 10 bases, with 8 bases separating them. The CDR3 region is CASSLDGMSQYF. In DNA, the CDR3 is TGTGCCAGCAGCTTAGATGGGATGTCGCAGTATTTT. Variable domain in full (rest from reference TRBV11-2 and TRBJ2-3): EAGVAQSPRYKIIEKRQSVAFWCNPISGHATLYWYQQILGQGPKLLIQFQNNGVVDDSQLPKDRFSAERLKGVDSTLKIQPAKLEDSAVYLCASSLDGMSQYFGPGTRLTVL.

The chain couples TRBV28 to TRBJ1-1, with 7 positions matching TRBD1. The CDR3 is made up of 15 amino acids. With V trimmed by 7 bases and J by 5 bases, 13 bases remained unmatched. From germline, CDR1 is MDHEN and CDR2 SYDVKM. The DNA of the CDR3 is TGTGCCAGCATCCCAGGGGGTCAGGGGAAGACTGAAGCTTTCTTT. Its translation is CASIPGGQGKTEAFF.

This clone occurred once. The rearrangement uses TRBV7-8 and TRBJ2-7, with 9 bases that match TRBD1. V shed 3 bases, J shed 1 base, and the junction held 10 bases outside the gene matches. The CDR3 has 17 residues. CDR1 is SGHVS and CDR2 is FQNEAQ in the germline V gene. CDR3 in DNA: TGTGCCAGCAGCTTGAGGGGAGTGGGACAGGGATCCTACGAGCAGTACTTC. It is translated as CASSLRGVGQGSYEQYF.

V gene TRBV3-1 (or the pseudogene TRBV3-2) combines with J gene TRBJ1-1; D remains unclear. V was pared by 4 bases and J by 2 bases, with 11 bases between. The CDR3 has 14 residues. Germline CDR1 LGHDT, CDR2 YNNKEL (reference sequence). The CDR3 spells CASSRRDFNTEAFF. The CDR3 DNA is TGTGCCAGCAGCCGACGGGATTTTAACACTGAAGCTTTCTTT.

The CDR3 nucleotides are TGCGCCAGCAGCCAAGACCCGACAGGAAGGGATACGCAGTATTTT. Protein sequence: CASSQDPTGRDTQYF. This chain connects TRBV4-1 to TRBJ2-3; D might be TRBD1 (6 bases). The germline V gene has CDR1 MGHRA and CDR2 YSYEKL. This CDR3 region has 15 residues. The V gene lost 0 bases and the J gene lost 6 bases, with 13 bases spanning the gap.

The V call is TRBV18, the J call TRBJ1-3, with TRBD1 as a possible D gene (5 bases). Germline V gives CDR1 KGHSH, CDR2 LQKENI. This CDR3 has 15 amino acids. V dropped 3 bases and J dropped 0 bases, with 9 bases sitting between them. The CDR3 loop is CASSPRVISGNTIYF. CDR3 sequence (DNA): TGTGCCAGCTCACCCAGGGTTATCTCTGGAAACACCATATATTTT.

The V call is TRBV2, the J call TRBJ2-3; TRBD2 aligns across 15 bases. J was trimmed by 3 bases and V by 6 bases; bases with no gene match: 7. Germline loops: CDR1 SNHLY, CDR2 FYNNEI. This CDR3 has 17 residues. The CDR3 protein is CASRPGLAGGWTDTQYF. The CDR3 nucleotides read TGTGCCAGCAGACCAGGACTAGCGGGGGGGTGGACAGATACGCAGTATTTT.

The gene calls are TRBV29-1 and TRBJ1-6, with D possibly being TRBD1 (5 bases). Germline loops: CDR1 SQVTM, CDR2 ANQGSEA. CDR3 size: 13 residues. V lost 4 bases and J lost 4, with 8 bases in between. This chain's CDR3 is CSVGGGYNSPLHF. Here the CDR3 DNA reads TGCAGCGTTGGGGGGGGATATAATTCACCCCTCCACTTT.

This clone has just one count. The chain joins TRBV4-1 to TRBJ1-1; 10 nucleotides line up with TRBD1. With 4 bases clipped from V and 1 base from J, the junction kept 6 bases outside the gene matches. CDR3 length equals 16 residues. Germline CDR1 is MGHRA and CDR2 is YSYEKL. This CDR3 is CASSPGQGSRNTEAFF. The CDR3 nucleotides read TGCGCCAGCAGCCCGGGACAGGGGTCGAGGAACACTGAAGCTTTCTTT.

This clone showed up just a few times. This chain uses TRBV9 with TRBJ1-3, with D maybe TRBD1 (5 bases). The V gene lost 4 bases and the J gene lost 4 bases, with 15 bases spanning the gap. CDR1 is SGDLS and CDR2 is YYNGEE in the germline V gene. CDR3 length: 15 residues. CDR3 loop: CASSPRDYSGNTIYF. The CDR3 nucleotides read TGTGCCAGCAGCCCCAGGGACTACTCCGGAAACACCATATATTTT.

V and J are TRBV7-9 and TRBJ1-1; 9 nucleotides line up with TRBD1. The CDR3 has 15 residues. CDR1 is SEHNR and CDR2 is FQNEAQ in the germline V gene (reference sequence). V dropped 4 bases and J dropped 5; count of bases not matched to a gene: 8. CDR3 DNA: TGTGCCAGCAGCTCGATTGGGACAGGGCGGACTGAAGCTTTCTTT. This sequence encodes CASSSIGTGRTEAFF.

The rearrangement links TRBV20-1 to TRBJ2-5; 8 bases line up with TRBD2. Germline-derived CDR1 and CDR2 are DFQATT and SNEGSKA (reference sequence). The CDR3 consists of 15 residues. With V trimmed by 3 bases and J by 4 bases, 10 bases remained unmatched. The CDR3: CSASPPGGVAETQYF. The CDR3 region has the DNA TGCAGTGCTAGTCCCCCGGGGGGGGTCGCAGAGACCCAGTACTTC.

The chain uses TRBV19 and TRBJ2-3; D unclear. V lost 3 bases and J lost 3, with 13 bases in between. The CDR3 sequence is 15 residues long. CDR1 is LNHDA, CDR2 SQIVND, per germline (reference sequence). The CDR3 DNA follows: TGTGCCAGTAGTATTGGACCCCCCGCAACAGATACGCAGTATTTT. Its translation is CASSIGPPATDTQYF. Supplemented by reference TRBV19 and TRBJ2-3, the full variable domain reads DGGITQSPKYLFRKEGQNVTLSCEQNLNHDAMYWYRQDPGQGLRLIYYSQIVNDFQKGDIAEGYSVSREKKESFPLTVTSAQKNPTAFYLCASSIGPPATDTQYFGPGTRLTVL.

The chain joins TRBV10-2 to TRBJ2-1; D is possibly TRBD1 (6 bases). The V end was cut by 3 bases, the J end by 9 bases, with 21 bases between. Germline lookup yields CDR1 WSHSY and CDR2 SAAADI. This CDR3 is 16 amino acids long. The CDR3 region is CASSEPDRRLGSEQFF. CDR3 coding DNA: TGCGCCAGCAGTGAACCGGACAGAAGGCTGGGGAGTGAGCAGTTCTTC.

The V gene is TRBV5-8, the J gene TRBJ2-2; D may be TRBD2 (6 bases). Germline-derived CDR1 and CDR2 are SGHTS and YDEGEE. Trimming took 2 bases from V and 7 from J, leaving 21 bases between them. The CDR3 is 17 residues long. The CDR3 DNA sequence: TGTGCCAGCAGCTTCCCCCTTAGTGGGGAGGACAACGGGGAGCTGTTTTTT. This encodes CASSFPLSGEDNGELFF. Variable domain in full (rest from reference TRBV5-8 and TRBJ2-2): EAGVTQSPTHLIKTRGQQATLRCSPISGHTSVYWYQQALGLGLQFLLWYDEGEERNRGNFPPRFSGRQFPNYSSELNVNALELEDSALYLCASSFPLSGEDNGELFFGEGSRLTVL.

V is TRBV6-2 or TRBV6-3 and J is TRBJ2-7; possibly TRBD2 for D (7 bases). The V end was cut by 4 bases, the J end by 1 base, with 17 bases between. This CDR3 has 16 residues. Germline CDR1 is MNHEY and CDR2 is SVGEGT. CDR3 bases: TGTGCCAGCAGTTCGGGGGGCAAACCCCATTCCTACGAGCAGTACTTC. Its translation is CASSSGGKPHSYEQYF.

The chain links TRBV13 to TRBJ2-1; maybe TRBD2 (6 bases). Germline-derived CDR1 and CDR2 are PRHDT and FYEKMQ (reference sequence). There are 14 residues in the CDR3. With 9 bases removed from V and 3 bases from J, the gap between germline ends came to 15 bases. The CDR3 loop is CASTLAMIYNEQFF. DNA for the CDR3: TGTGCCAGTACCCTAGCGATGATCTACAATGAGCAGTTCTTC.

The chain carries TRBV15 and TRBJ1-5, with D possibly TRBD1 on 5 matching bases. V was pared by 3 bases and J by 1 base, with 10 bases between. CDR1 is LNHNV, CDR2 YYDKDF, per germline (reference sequence). The CDR3 covers 15 residues. The DNA of the CDR3 is TGTGCCACCAGCAGGCAGGGCCTAAGCAATCAGCCCCAGCATTTT. Protein sequence: CATSRQGLSNQPQHF. Filled out from reference TRBV15 and TRBJ1-5, the complete variable domain reads DAMVIQNPRYQVTQFGKPVTLSCSQTLNHNVMYWYQQKSSQAPKLLFHYYDKDFNNEADTPDNFQSRRPNTSFCFLDIRSPGLGDTAMYLCATSRQGLSNQPQHFGDGTRLSIL.

V usage is TRBV11-3 and J usage is TRBJ2-1; D perhaps matches TRBD2 (8 bases). The V and J ends lost 5 bases and 6 bases respectively, with 20 bases between them. CDR1 is SGHNT and CDR2 is YENEEA in the germline V gene. This CDR3 has 16 amino acids. CDR3 nucleotide sequence: TGTGCCAGCAGCCAAGGGGGCGGGAGGAACCTCAATGAGCAGTTCTTC. This encodes CASSQGGGRNLNEQFF.

This clone turned up a few times. The chain joins TRBV27 to TRBJ2-7, with 7 bases that match TRBD1. V shed 6 bases and J 2 bases; nucleotides not matched to a gene: 7. CDR1 and CDR2 (germline): MNHEY, SMNVEV (reference sequence). The CDR3 totals 14 residues. CDR3: CASSRRDSAYEQYF. The CDR3 nucleotides read TGTGCCAGCAGCCGCCGGGACAGCGCCTACGAGCAGTACTTC.

This sequence joins TRBV10-3 and TRBJ1-2, with 8 bases fitting TRBD1. Germline CDR1 reads ENHRY; CDR2 reads SYGVKD. After removal of 7 bases from V and 10 bases from J, the junction contained 17 bases not matched to a gene. The CDR3 is 15 residues long. The chain's CDR3 is CAITGQGNNYGDYTF. The CDR3 coding sequence is TGTGCCATCACCGGACAGGGCAACAACTATGGGGACTACACCTTC.

This clone was picked up a small number of times. V gene TRBV5-1 combines with J gene TRBJ1-1; the match to TRBD1 covers 10 bases. The length of the CDR3 is 16 residues. J was trimmed by 5 bases and V by 0 bases; bases with no gene match: 7. CDR1 and CDR2 from the germline V gene are SGHRS and YFSETQ. The CDR3 loop is CASSLGDRGSGTEAFF. The CDR3 DNA follows: TGCGCCAGCAGCTTGGGGGACAGGGGTAGTGGAACTGAAGCTTTCTTT.

The chain carries TRBV5-1 and TRBJ1-1; 8 nucleotides align to TRBD1. CDR1 SGHRS and CDR2 YFSETQ come from the germline V gene. The CDR3 loop spans 13 amino acids. The V gene end was trimmed by 0 bases and the J gene end by 11 bases; junction bases not matched to a gene: 6. In DNA form, the CDR3 reads TGCGCCAGCAGCTTGGGGACAGGGAGGGCCGCTTTCTTT. Translation gives CASSLGTGRAAFF.

The chain uses TRBV10-3 and TRBJ2-6; D is undetermined. Trimming removed 6 bases at V and 0 bases at J, with 9 bases between. The length of the CDR3 is 15 residues. The V gene's germline CDR1 is ENHRY and CDR2 SYGVKD. CDR3 in amino acids: CAISVLGSGANVLTF. The CDR3 nucleotides are TGTGCCATCAGCGTCCTCGGCTCTGGGGCCAACGTCCTGACTTTC.

The chain joins TRBV11-3 to TRBJ2-1, with 7 bases that match TRBD2. CDR3 size: 16 residues. Germline lookup yields CDR1 SGHNT and CDR2 YENEEA. The ends lost 5 bases at V and 2 bases at J; junction bases unmatched: 9. Here the CDR3 reads CASSPKGLAAYNEQFF. CDR3 nucleotides: TGTGCCAGCAGCCCCAAGGGGCTAGCGGCCTACAATGAGCAGTTCTTC.

The J gene is TRBJ2-3, the V gene TRBV2; TRBD1 matches at 8 bases. CDR1 and CDR2 from the germline V gene are SNHLY and FYNNEI. The CDR3 consists of 15 residues. Trimming removed 6 bases from V and 0 bases from J; junction bases left unmatched: 5. The CDR3 region is CASRLQGESTDTQYF. CDR3 DNA: TGTGCCAGCAGGCTACAGGGGGAGAGCACAGATACGCAGTATTTT.

J is TRBJ1-5 and V is TRBV3-1 (or the pseudogene TRBV3-2), with D unclear. The CDR3 contains 12 residues. V dropped 2 bases and J dropped 7 bases, with 6 bases sitting between them. Germline V lookup: CDR1 LGHDT, CDR2 YNNKEL (reference sequence). Here the CDR3 DNA reads TGTGCCAGCAGCCAAATCGGGCAGCCCCAGCATTTT. Amino acid sequence: CASSQIGQPQHF.